Listed below are T cell receptor beta chains from one sample, sequenced in a study of cytomegalovirus exposure and HLA in healthy donors. Repertoires were generated with immunoSEQ multiplex PCR, while TCRdb's copy carries only in-frame clones and drops some. The sample consists of about 96,000 clones, 60% to 80% of them appearing once. The sequencing input was PBMCs. Receptors originate from a man aged 50-59 years in good health and CMV-seropositive. Both conserved end residues are trimmed from each CDR3. D genes are given only for firm matches.

V	D	J	CDR3
TRBV10-3	.	TRBJ1-1	AISESREAF
TRBV4-1	.	TRBJ1-4	ASSQDLAGAREKLF
TRBV4-3	TRBD2	TRBJ2-2	ASSQGLENTGELF
TRBV27	TRBD1	TRBJ1-6	ASSRDRGTYNSPLH
TRBV7-2	.	TRBJ2-7	ASSFGEGPYEQY
TRBV10-3	TRBD2	TRBJ2-3	AISESGLAGGGDTQY
TRBV9	TRBD2	TRBJ2-7	ASSVATSGDYEQY
TRBV29-1	TRBD1	TRBJ2-3	SVEGQITDTQY
TRBV30	.	TRBJ1-4	AWSPLSGLREKLF
TRBV7-9	TRBD2	TRBJ2-7	ASSSPRTSGGHLRQY
TRBV23-1	TRBD1	TRBJ1-1	ASPSDRGDTEAF
TRBV6-5	.	TRBJ1-3	ASSARTAKGNTIY
TRBV11-2	.	TRBJ2-7	ASSLQGVEQY
TRBV6-5	.	TRBJ1-2	ASTLGHPGRGYT
TRBV7-9	.	TRBJ1-6	ASSLGLGQGYNSPLH
TRBV21-1	.	TRBJ2-7	ASSKPLGRGDEQY
TRBV2	.	TRBJ1-1	ASSLSGTQLQNTEAF
TRBV27	TRBD1	TRBJ1-2	ASSLSPLGQGGYGYT
TRBV30	.	TRBJ2-3	AWRRRGNTDTQY
TRBV5-1	TRBD1	TRBJ1-3	ASSSSGTGKSSGNTIY
TRBV10-1	TRBD1	TRBJ2-7	ASNTGEAFYEQY
TRBV7-8	.	TRBJ1-1	ASSTRENTEAF
TRBV4-3	.	TRBJ1-3	ASSQDLFSGNTIY
TRBV7-2	.	TRBJ1-4	ASSSGDLGLGEKLF
TRBV5-1	TRBD1	TRBJ2-3	ASSPMDRAIDTQY
TRBV30	.	TRBJ2-7	AFNRASYEQY
TRBV4-1	TRBD1	TRBJ1-2	ASSQGGQGVGYT
TRBV28	.	TRBJ2-7	ASFGVSYEQY
TRBV9	TRBD1	TRBJ2-7	ASSRQGSYEQY
TRBV5-1	.	TRBJ1-4	ASSLAGRVGEKLF
TRBV11-1	.	TRBJ1-1	ASSSNRHLVF
TRBV19	.	TRBJ1-2	ATWDSTNYGYT
TRBV7-2	TRBD1	TRBJ2-1	ASSSDRGLYNEQF
TRBV7-8	TRBD1	TRBJ1-5	ASSRTGGYISNQPQH
TRBV5-6	TRBD1	TRBJ2-7	ASSRDREGNEQY
TRBV9	TRBD2	TRBJ2-7	ASSKSPTSTYEQY
TRBV7-3	.	TRBJ2-3	ASSGGGAHTQY
TRBV7-8	TRBD1	TRBJ1-5	ASSSNRDRGGQPQH
TRBV5-1	TRBD1	TRBJ2-1	ASSRFLSQGAEEQF
TRBV30	.	TRBJ2-7	AWSDPEYAYERY
TRBV9	TRBD1	TRBJ2-5	ASSVGDRGQETQY
TRBV5-1	.	TRBJ2-7	ASSRRDATIDEQY
TRBV5-1	TRBD1	TRBJ1-2	ASSLGGQSYGYT